This passage covers 10 T cell receptor beta chains from one sample sequenced in a study of graft-versus-host responses after intestinal transplantation. Measured with immunoSEQ multiplex PCR; TCRdb has only the in-frame clones, and not every one. The sample carries tens of thousands of clones, roughly 90% recorded once. The sample was PBMCs, taken 98 days after intestinal transplantation. The source is a human patient who received an intestinal transplant, so some T cells may come from the graft donor.

The table lists this clone with a count of one. This sequence joins TRBV18 and TRBJ1-4, with D possibly being TRBD1 (6 bases). With 6 bases removed from V and 5 bases from J, the gap between germline ends came to 10 bases. The CDR3 totals 13 residues. Germline V gene data show CDR1 as KGHSH and CDR2 as LQKENI. The CDR3 protein is CASSPGVNEKLFF. In DNA, the CDR3 is TGTGCCAGCTCCCCAGGGGTCAATGAAAAACTGTTTTTT.

This chain links TRBV27 with TRBJ2-1; D could derive from TRBD1 or TRBD2 (5 bases each). The ends were cut back, 2 bases at V and 6 bases at J, with 8 bases in the middle. The CDR3 loop spans 13 amino acids. The germline CDR1 and CDR2 sequences are MNHEY and SMNVEV (reference sequence). In DNA form, the CDR3 reads TGTGCCAGCAGTTTAAGGGACCTCAATGAGCAGTTCTTC. This encodes CASSLRDLNEQFF.

This chain connects TRBV7-9 to TRBJ2-2; D possibly corresponds to TRBD2 (6 bases). The CDR3 runs 15 residues. Trimming pared 2 bases from V and 2 bases from J, leaving 9 bases between. Germline assignment: CDR1 SEHNR and CDR2 FQNEAQ (reference sequence). The CDR3 DNA reads TGTGCCAGCAGCTTACCGGGACTTAACACCGGGGAGCTGTTTTTT. Amino acids: CASSLPGLNTGELFF.

This chain uses TRBV7-2 with TRBJ2-1; a weak D match, TRBD2 (5 bases). V was pared by 4 bases and J by 7 bases, with 14 bases between. Germline values: CDR1 SGHTA, CDR2 FQGNSA. The CDR3 contains 14 residues. The CDR3: CASSWESFGNEQFF. The CDR3 region has the DNA TGTGCCAGCAGCTGGGAGTCCTTCGGGAATGAGCAGTTCTTC.

The V call is TRBV6-1, the J call TRBJ2-7; 7 bases fit TRBD1. In germline, CDR1 is MNHNS, CDR2 SASEGT. This CDR3 is 13 amino acids long. The V segment lost 7 bases and the J segment 2 bases; nucleotides outside the gene matches: 5. The CDR3, as DNA: TGTGCCAGCAATCGGGACAGTCCCTACGAGCAGTACTTC. As protein: CASNRDSPYEQYF.

The chain joins TRBV4-1 to TRBJ2-7, with D possibly TRBD2 on 6 matching bases. Germline CDR1 and CDR2: MGHRA and YSYEKL. CDR3 length: 15 residues. Trimming pared 0 bases from V and 3 bases from J, leaving 12 bases between. The DNA of the CDR3 is TGCGCCAGCAGCCAAGATTTGGGACTTTTCTACGAGCAGTACTTC. Translated, it gives CASSQDLGLFYEQYF.

This chain links TRBV10-1 with TRBJ2-3; 9 bases agree with TRBD2. CDR1 WNHNN and CDR2 SYGVQD come from the germline V gene (reference sequence). Trimming cost V 5 bases and J 2 bases; bases outside gene matches: 5. CDR3 size: 15 residues. CDR3 protein: CASSTAGGITDTQYF. Written as DNA, the CDR3 is TGCGCCAGCAGTACAGCGGGGGGTATCACAGATACGCAGTATTTT.

The chain recombines TRBV5-1 with TRBJ2-1, with TRBD2 identical over 7 bases. With 1 base clipped from V and 3 bases from J, the junction kept 4 bases outside the gene matches. Per germline, CDR1 SGHRS and CDR2 YFSETQ. This CDR3 comprises 15 residues. The CDR3 DNA sequence: TGCGCCAGCAGCTTGCCCGGGACTATCTACAATGAGCAGTTCTTC. Its translation: CASSLPGTIYNEQFF.

The chain employs TRBV6-1 and TRBJ1-4; 8 bases agree with TRBD1. The CDR3 extends over 15 amino acids. CDR1 is MNHNS and CDR2 is SASEGT in the germline V gene. The V segment lost 7 bases and the J segment 5 bases; nucleotides outside the gene matches: 9. The CDR3 sequence is CASKRETGVNEKLFF. The CDR3 coding sequence is TGTGCCAGCAAGCGGGAGACAGGGGTGAATGAAAAACTGTTTTTT.

The gene calls are TRBV20-1 and TRBJ1-1; 9 positions match TRBD1. CDR3 size: 11 residues. The V gene's germline CDR1 is DFQATT and CDR2 SNEGSKA (reference sequence). In DNA, the CDR3 is TGCAGCGTCGACAGGGGGGACGAAGCTTTCTTT. It translates to CSVDRGDEAFF.